The rows below give T cell receptor beta chains drawn from one sample of a study of control samples from healthy donors and cancer patients. Clones were read by immunoSEQ multiplex PCR, and TCRdb kept only the in-frame ones, dropping some. The data hold 130,000 or so clones, with roughly 94% observed a single time. The sequencing input was blood. All receptors come from a man aged 40-49 years in good health. Each CDR3 is given with its conserved first and last residue. A D gene is named only where the DNA matches it firmly. Rows may omit the clone size; those that give it use once, few, many or a size class.

d_gene,len,v_gene,abundance,j_gene,CDR3nt,CDR3aa
TRBD1,14,TRBV2,NA,TRBJ1-1,TGTGCCTCTAAAGAGAGGGGGGACAGGTCTGAAGCTTTCTTT,CASKERGDRSEAFF
NA,12,TRBV7-9,NA,TRBJ1-1,TGTGCCAGCAGCTTCAGGGACACTGAAGCTTTCTTT,CASSFRDTEAFF
NA,15,TRBV5-1,NA,TRBJ2-3,TGCGCCAGCAGCTTAGACGGGGCGGGTTCAGATACGCAGTATTTT,CASSLDGAGSDTQYF
NA,15,TRBV6-5,NA,TRBJ2-2,TGTGCCAGCAGTCCCGGGGCCCTCTCACCCGGGGAGCTGTTTTTT,CASSPGALSPGELFF
NA,16,TRBV24-1,NA,TRBJ1-6,TGTGCCACCAAGGAGAACAGCCACATCTATAATTCACCCCTCCACTTT,CATKENSHIYNSPLHF
TRBD2,13,TRBV6-5,NA,TRBJ2-1,TGTGCCAGCAAAAGGACTAGCGGAGCCTACTGGTTCTTC,CASKRTSGAYWFF
TRBD1,13,TRBV6-5,NA,TRBJ1-1,TGTGCCAGCAGTTCCCTGGGACAGATTGAAGCTTTCTTT,CASSSLGQIEAFF
NA,14,TRBV18,few,TRBJ2-7,TGTGCCAGCTCACCACGGGACACGGATTACGAGCAGTACTTC,CASSPRDTDYEQYF
NA,13,TRBV4-1,NA,TRBJ1-5,TGCGCCAGCAGCCAGAGAGACAGTCAGCCCCAGCATTTT,CASSQRDSQPQHF
NA,14,TRBV5-5,NA,TRBJ1-2,TGTGCCAGCAGCTTGAATTCTCGGGACTATGGCTACACCTTC,CASSLNSRDYGYTF
NA,13,TRBV6-5,NA,TRBJ1-1,TGTGCCAGCAGCCCGGGGCTGAACACTGAAGCTTTCTTT,CASSPGLNTEAFF
TRBD1,14,TRBV28,NA,TRBJ1-6,TGTGCCAGCAGTACCGGGACAGGGGGCTCACCCCTCCACTTT,CASSTGTGGSPLHF
TRBD2,16,TRBV5-6,NA,TRBJ2-7,TGTGCCAGCAGCTTTCCGACTAGCGACTTCACCTACGAGCAGTACTTC,CASSFPTSDFTYEQYF
TRBD2,18,TRBV7-9,NA,TRBJ2-3,TGTGCCAGCAGCTCGACCTTTAAAAGGGAGGGACGCACAGATACGCAGTATTTT,CASSSTFKREGRTDTQYF
NA,13,TRBV7-9,NA,TRBJ2-5,TGTGCCAGCAGCTTAGGTCTCCAAGAGACCCAGTACTTC,CASSLGLQETQYF
NA,14,TRBV9,NA,TRBJ2-7,TGTGCCAGCAGCCTACAGGGATCTAGCTACGAGCAGTACTTC,CASSLQGSSYEQYF
TRBD2,15,TRBV28,NA,TRBJ2-1,TGTGCCAGCAGTTTGGCGGGAGGGCCCAGCCATGAGCAGTTCTTC,CASSLAGGPSHEQFF
NA,14,TRBV29-1,NA,TRBJ1-2,TGCAGCGCCGGGGGACATGCGGGTAACTATGGCTACACCTTC,CSAGGHAGNYGYTF
TRBD1,16,TRBV4-2,NA,TRBJ1-4,TGTGCCAGCAGCCAAGATTTGGGACAGACAAATGAAAAACTGTTTTTT,CASSQDLGQTNEKLFF
TRBD1,12,TRBV7-2,NA,TRBJ2-2,TGTGCCAGCAGCTACAGGGGCGGGGAGCTGTTTTTT,CASSYRGGELFF
NA,16,TRBV15,NA,TRBJ2-1,TGTGCCACCAGCAGGCCGACAGGCAGCTCCTACAATGAGCAGTTCTTC,CATSRPTGSSYNEQFF
NA,15,TRBV2,NA,TRBJ1-3,TGTGCCAGCAGTGCTAACCAGCACTCTGGAAACACCATATATTTT,CASSANQHSGNTIYF
NA,19,TRBV6-2/TRBV6-3,NA,TRBJ2-6,TGTGCCAGCAGTACGGGGAGTCTAAGTTTGGGCTCTGGGGCCAACGTCCTGACTTTC,CASSTGSLSLGSGANVLTF
NA,15,TRBV6-1,NA,TRBJ1-6,TGTGCCAGCAGTGAAACTTGGGATAATAATTCACCCCTCCACTTT,CASSETWDNNSPLHF
TRBD1,14,TRBV29-1,NA,TRBJ2-1,TGCAGCGTTCTGGAGACAGGGGCTAGGAATGAGCAGTTCTTC,CSVLETGARNEQFF
TRBD1,16,TRBV4-1,NA,TRBJ1-2,TGCGCCAGCAGCCAAGATGACAGGGACTATTACTATGGCTACACCTTC,CASSQDDRDYYYGYTF
NA,15,TRBV19,NA,TRBJ1-5,TGTGCCAGTAGTATTCTGGACGGAAACAATCAGCCCCAGCATTTT,CASSILDGNNQPQHF
NA,16,TRBV5-1,NA,TRBJ2-3,TGCGCCAGCAGCTTGGAAGGGACACGGATCACAGATACGCAGTATTTT,CASSLEGTRITDTQYF
TRBD2,16,TRBV5-1,NA,TRBJ2-2,TGCGCCAGCAGCGTCAGACTAGCGGAGAACACCGGGGAGCTGTTTTTT,CASSVRLAENTGELFF
NA,13,TRBV12-3/TRBV12-4,NA,TRBJ1-1,TGTGCCAGCAGTTTAGTACAGAACACTGAAGCTTTCTTT,CASSLVQNTEAFF
TRBD1,15,TRBV9,NA,TRBJ2-7,TGTGCCAGCAGCCCCAGACAGGGAAGGGCCTACGAGCAGTACTTC,CASSPRQGRAYEQYF
NA,13,TRBV6-5,NA,TRBJ2-1,TGTGCCAGCAGTCGTTTCCTTACAAATGAGCAGTTCTTC,CASSRFLTNEQFF
TRBD2,16,TRBV9,NA,TRBJ2-5,TGTGCCAGCAGCGCGTCCGGGACTAGCGTACAAGAGACCCAGTACTTC,CASSASGTSVQETQYF
NA,17,TRBV5-1,NA,TRBJ2-7,TGCGCCAGCAGCTTGGCCTGGCTTGGCCCGAGCTCCTACGAGCAGTACTTC,CASSLAWLGPSSYEQYF
NA,16,TRBV3-1/TRBV3-2,NA,TRBJ1-2,TGTGCCAGCAGCCAAGACCCAACTCGGGGGTCCTATGGCTACACCTTC,CASSQDPTRGSYGYTF
NA,15,TRBV5-5,once,TRBJ2-2,TGTGCCAGCAGCGGGAACAGGGAGAACACCGGGGAGCTGTTTTTT,CASSGNRENTGELFF
NA,19,TRBV6-1,NA,TRBJ1-6,TGTGCCAGCAGTGAAGCCGGCAGCATCCCAAGCTCCTATAATTCACCCCTCCACTTT,CASSEAGSIPSSYNSPLHF
TRBD1,13,TRBV25-1,NA,TRBJ1-1,TGTGCCACCCTGGGACAGGGGAGGACTGAAGCTTTCTTT,CATLGQGRTEAFF
NA,14,TRBV7-8,NA,TRBJ1-5,TGTGCCAGCAGCTCCCAGGGCTCCCGGCAGCCCCAGCATTTT,CASSSQGSRQPQHF
TRBD1,16,TRBV6-6,once,TRBJ1-6,TGTGCCAGCAGTCCCCTCGGACAGGGTGAGCGTTCACCCCTCCACTTT,CASSPLGQGERSPLHF
NA,15,TRBV18,once,TRBJ2-1,TGTGCCAGCTCAAAGACAGGCATGGGGCGTCCTGAGCAGTTCTTC,CASSKTGMGRPEQFF
NA,16,TRBV4-2,NA,TRBJ2-5,TGTGCCAGCAGCCAAGACAGGAAAGCATACCAAGAGACCCAGTACTTC,CASSQDRKAYQETQYF
NA,12,TRBV5-4,NA,TRBJ1-1,TGTGCCAGCAGCCTACTGACAGCTGAAGCTTTCTTT,CASSLLTAEAFF
NA,16,TRBV2,NA,TRBJ2-5,TGTGCCAGCAGCTTCCCCGCCGCGGGGCTTGGGGAGACCCAGTACTTC,CASSFPAAGLGETQYF
TRBD1,15,TRBV5-1,NA,TRBJ2-1,TGCGCCAGCGTCCAAGGGGACAGGGGGGTAAATGAGCAGTTCTTC,CASVQGDRGVNEQFF
TRBD1,13,TRBV11-3,NA,TRBJ1-2,TGTGCCAGCAGCTCCCGACAGGGGAGCGGCTACACCTTC,CASSSRQGSGYTF
TRBD2,17,TRBV3-1/TRBV3-2,NA,TRBJ2-2,TGTGCCAGCAGCCAGGCCGGGACTAGCGGATTTACCGGGGAGCTGTTTTTT,CASSQAGTSGFTGELFF
NA,12,TRBV12-3/TRBV12-4,NA,TRBJ1-6,TGTGCCAGCAGTTTAAATCGTTCACCCCTCCACTTT,CASSLNRSPLHF
TRBD1,17,TRBV7-2,NA,TRBJ1-4,TGTGCCAGCAGCTCGCACAGGGGGCTGCTGACTAATGAAAAACTGTTTTTT,CASSSHRGLLTNEKLFF
NA,13,TRBV28,NA,TRBJ1-4,TGTGCCAGCATCCGGGGCCAGAATGAAAAACTGTTTTTT,CASIRGQNEKLFF
NA,13,TRBV11-3,NA,TRBJ2-5,TGTGCCAGCAGCAGTACGGGTGGAGAGACCCAGTACTTC,CASSSTGGETQYF
TRBD2,14,TRBV6-5,NA,TRBJ2-2,TGTGCCAGCAAACCGGGACTAGCCACCGGGGAGCTGTTTTTT,CASKPGLATGELFF
NA,15,TRBV15,once,TRBJ1-5,TGTGCCACCAGCAGAGCGCAAGATGGCAATCAGCCCCAGCATTTT,CATSRAQDGNQPQHF
NA,14,TRBV11-2,NA,TRBJ1-2,TGTGCCAGCAGCGCATCGACAGCGGACTATGGCTACACCTTC,CASSASTADYGYTF
TRBD2,16,TRBV25-1,NA,TRBJ2-1,TGTGCCAGCAGTGATTCAGCGGGGGCCTCCTACAATGAGCAGTTCTTC,CASSDSAGASYNEQFF
NA,15,TRBV10-3,NA,TRBJ1-3,TGTGCCATCAGGGGGACTCCTAATTCTGGAAACACCATATATTTT,CAIRGTPNSGNTIYF
NA,13,TRBV7-8,NA,TRBJ2-3,TGTGCCAGCAGCGCGGCCTGGGGGGATACGCAGTATTTT,CASSAAWGDTQYF